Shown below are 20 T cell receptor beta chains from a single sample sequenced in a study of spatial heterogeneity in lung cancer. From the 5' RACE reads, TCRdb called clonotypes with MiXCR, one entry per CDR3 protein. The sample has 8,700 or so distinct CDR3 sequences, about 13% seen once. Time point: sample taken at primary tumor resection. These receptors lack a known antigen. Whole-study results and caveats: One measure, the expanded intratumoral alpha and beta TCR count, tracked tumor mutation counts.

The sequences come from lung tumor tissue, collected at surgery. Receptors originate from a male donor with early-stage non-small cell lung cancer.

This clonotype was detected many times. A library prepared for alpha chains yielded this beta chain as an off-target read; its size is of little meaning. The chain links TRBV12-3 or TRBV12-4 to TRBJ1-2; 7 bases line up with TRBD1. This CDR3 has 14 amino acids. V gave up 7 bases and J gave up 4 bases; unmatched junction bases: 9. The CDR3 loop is CASTRTGGVYGYTF. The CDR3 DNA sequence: TGTGCCAGCACTAGGACAGGAGGAGTCTATGGCTACACCTTC.

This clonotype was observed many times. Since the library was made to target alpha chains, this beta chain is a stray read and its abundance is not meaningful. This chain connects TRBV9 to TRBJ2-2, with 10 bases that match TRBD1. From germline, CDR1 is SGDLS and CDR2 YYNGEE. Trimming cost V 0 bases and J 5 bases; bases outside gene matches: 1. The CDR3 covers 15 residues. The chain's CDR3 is CASSVAGQGTGELFF. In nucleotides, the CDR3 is TGTGCCAGCAGCGTAGCGGGACAGGGGACCGGGGAGCTGTTTTTT.

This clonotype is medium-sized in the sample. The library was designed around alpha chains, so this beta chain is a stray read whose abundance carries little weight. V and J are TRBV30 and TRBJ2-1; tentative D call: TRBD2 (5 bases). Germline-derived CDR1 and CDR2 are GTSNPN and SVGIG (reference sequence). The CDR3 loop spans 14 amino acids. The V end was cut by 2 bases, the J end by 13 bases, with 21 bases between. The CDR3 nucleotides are TGTGCCTGGAGTCCCCCAGGCGGGCCGACCCTTCAGTTCTTC. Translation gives CAWSPPGGPTLQFF.

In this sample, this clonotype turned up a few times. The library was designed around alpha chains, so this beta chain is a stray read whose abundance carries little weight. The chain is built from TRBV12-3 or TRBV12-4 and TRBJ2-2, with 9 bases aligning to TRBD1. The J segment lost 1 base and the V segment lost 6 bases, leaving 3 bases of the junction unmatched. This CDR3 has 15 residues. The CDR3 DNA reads TGTGCCAGCAGCTCGGGACAGGGGAACACCGGGGAGCTGTTTTTT. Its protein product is CASSSGQGNTGELFF.

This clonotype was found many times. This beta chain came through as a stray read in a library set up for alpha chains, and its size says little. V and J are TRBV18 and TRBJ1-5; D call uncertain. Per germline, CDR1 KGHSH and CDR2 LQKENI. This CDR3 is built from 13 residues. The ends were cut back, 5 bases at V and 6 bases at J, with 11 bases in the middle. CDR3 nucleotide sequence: TGTGCCAGCTCAACTGATGCAAGTCAGCCCCAGCATTTT. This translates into CASSTDASQPQHF.

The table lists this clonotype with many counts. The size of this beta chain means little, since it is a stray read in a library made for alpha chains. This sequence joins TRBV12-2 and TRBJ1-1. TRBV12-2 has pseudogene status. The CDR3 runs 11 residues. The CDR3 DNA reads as TGTGCAAGTCGCCTGGTGGGTGAAGCTTTCTTT. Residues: CASRLVGEAFF.

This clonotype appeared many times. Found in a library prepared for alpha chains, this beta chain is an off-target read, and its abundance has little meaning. Here the CDR3 DNA reads TGTGCCAGCAACCAAAATAAGCAAAGGAACACCATATATTTT. Its protein is CASNQNKQRNTIYF. V usage is TRBV7-9 and J usage is TRBJ1-3; D is unclear. Per germline, CDR1 SEHNR and CDR2 FQNEAQ (reference sequence). V gave up 7 bases and J gave up 7 bases, with 17 bases separating them. CDR3 length equals 14 residues.

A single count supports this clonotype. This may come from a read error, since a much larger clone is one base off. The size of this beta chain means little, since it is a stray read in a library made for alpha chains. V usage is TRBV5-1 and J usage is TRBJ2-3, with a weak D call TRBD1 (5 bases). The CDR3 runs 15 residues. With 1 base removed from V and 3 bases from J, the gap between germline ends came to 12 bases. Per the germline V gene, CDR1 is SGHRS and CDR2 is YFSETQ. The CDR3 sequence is CASSLQGSHTDTQYF. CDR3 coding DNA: TGCGCCAGCAGCTTGCAGGGTAGCCATACAGATACGCAGTATTTT.

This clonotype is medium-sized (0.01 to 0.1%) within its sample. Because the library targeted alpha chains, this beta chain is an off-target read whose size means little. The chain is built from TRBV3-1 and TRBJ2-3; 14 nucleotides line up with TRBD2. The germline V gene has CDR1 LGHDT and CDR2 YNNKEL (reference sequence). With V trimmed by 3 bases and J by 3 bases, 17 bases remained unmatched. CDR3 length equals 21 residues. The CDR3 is CASSQETSGRASAYPTDTQYF. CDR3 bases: TGTGCCAGCAGCCAGGAGACTAGCGGGAGGGCCTCTGCTTACCCAACAGATACGCAGTATTTT.

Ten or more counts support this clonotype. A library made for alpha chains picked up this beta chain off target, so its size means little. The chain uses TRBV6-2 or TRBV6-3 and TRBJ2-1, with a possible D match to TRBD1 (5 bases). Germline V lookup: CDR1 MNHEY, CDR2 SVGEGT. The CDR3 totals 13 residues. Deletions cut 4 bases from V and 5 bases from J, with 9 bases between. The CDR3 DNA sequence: TGTGCCAGCAGTTTTACAGGCGACAATGAGCAGTTCTTC. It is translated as CASSFTGDNEQFF.

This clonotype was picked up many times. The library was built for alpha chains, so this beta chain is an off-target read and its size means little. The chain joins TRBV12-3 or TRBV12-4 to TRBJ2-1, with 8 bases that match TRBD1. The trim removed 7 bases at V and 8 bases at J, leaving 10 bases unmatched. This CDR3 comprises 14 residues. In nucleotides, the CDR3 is TGTGCCAGCACAACCGAGACAGGGGCCCATGAGCAGTTCTTC. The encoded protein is CASTTETGAHEQFF.

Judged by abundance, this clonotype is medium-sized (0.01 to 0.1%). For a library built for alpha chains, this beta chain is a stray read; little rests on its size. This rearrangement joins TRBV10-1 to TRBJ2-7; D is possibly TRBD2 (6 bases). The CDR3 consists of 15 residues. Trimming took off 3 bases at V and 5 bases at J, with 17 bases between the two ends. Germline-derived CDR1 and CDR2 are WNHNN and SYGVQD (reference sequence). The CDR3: CASSDSGSGYNEQYF. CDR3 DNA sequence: TGCGCCAGCAGTGATTCCGGGAGTGGGTACAACGAGCAGTACTTC.

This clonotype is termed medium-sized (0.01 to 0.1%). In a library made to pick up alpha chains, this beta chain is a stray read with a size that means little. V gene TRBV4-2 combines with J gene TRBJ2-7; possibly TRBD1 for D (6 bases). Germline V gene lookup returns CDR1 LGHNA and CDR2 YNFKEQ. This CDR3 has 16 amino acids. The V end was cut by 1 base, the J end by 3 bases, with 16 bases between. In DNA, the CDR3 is TGTGCCAGCAGCCAAGGGGACACAATCCCCGACTACGAGCAGTACTTC. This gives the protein CASSQGDTIPDYEQYF.

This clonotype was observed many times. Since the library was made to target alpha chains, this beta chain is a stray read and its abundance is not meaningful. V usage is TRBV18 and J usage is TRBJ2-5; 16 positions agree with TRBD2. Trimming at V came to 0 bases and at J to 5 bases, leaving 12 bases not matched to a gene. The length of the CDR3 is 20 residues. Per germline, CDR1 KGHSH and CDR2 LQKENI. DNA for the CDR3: TGTGCCAGCTCACCACCGTCCATAGGGACTAGCGGGAGGGTCTCGGAGACCCAGTACTTC. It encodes CASSPPSIGTSGRVSETQYF.

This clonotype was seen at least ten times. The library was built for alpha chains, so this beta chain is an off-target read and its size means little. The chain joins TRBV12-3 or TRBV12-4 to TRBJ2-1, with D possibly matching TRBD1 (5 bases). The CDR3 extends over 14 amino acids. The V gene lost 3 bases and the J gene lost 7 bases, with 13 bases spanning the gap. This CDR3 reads CASSFSRVWNEQFF. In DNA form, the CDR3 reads TGTGCCAGCAGTTTTAGCAGGGTTTGGAATGAGCAGTTCTTC.

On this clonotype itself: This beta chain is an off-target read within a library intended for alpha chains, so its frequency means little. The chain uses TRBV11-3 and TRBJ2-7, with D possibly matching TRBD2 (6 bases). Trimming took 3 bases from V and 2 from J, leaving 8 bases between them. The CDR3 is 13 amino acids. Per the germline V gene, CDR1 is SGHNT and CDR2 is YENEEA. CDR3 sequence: CASSFGLTYEQYF. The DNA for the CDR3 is TGTGCCAGCAGCTTTGGACTAACCTACGAGCAGTACTTC. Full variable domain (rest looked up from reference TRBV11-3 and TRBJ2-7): EAGVVQSPRYKIIEKKQPVAFWCNPISGHNTLYWYLQNLGQGPELLIRYENEEAVDDSQLPKDRFSAERLKGVDSTLKIQPAELGDSAVYLCASSFGLTYEQYFGPGTRLTVT.

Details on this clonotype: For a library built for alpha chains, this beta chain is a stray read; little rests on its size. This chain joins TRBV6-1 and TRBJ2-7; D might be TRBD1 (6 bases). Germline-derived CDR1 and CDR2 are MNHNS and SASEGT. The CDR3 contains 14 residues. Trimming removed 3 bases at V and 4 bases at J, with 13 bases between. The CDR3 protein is CASSDTGSYYEQYF. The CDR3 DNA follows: TGTGCCAGCAGTGACACAGGGAGTTATTACGAGCAGTACTTC.

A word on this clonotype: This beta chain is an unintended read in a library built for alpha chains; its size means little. CDR3 sequence reads: CASSHGRETVNEQFF. Here the CDR3 DNA reads TGTGCCAGCAGTCATGGGAGGGAAACTGTCAATGAGCAGTTCTTC. J is TRBJ2-1 and V is TRBV7-2, with 7 bases aligning to TRBD2. V dropped 6 bases and J dropped 6; count of bases not matched to a gene: 11. Germline V gene lookup returns CDR1 SGHTA and CDR2 FQGNSA. The CDR3 has 15 amino acids.

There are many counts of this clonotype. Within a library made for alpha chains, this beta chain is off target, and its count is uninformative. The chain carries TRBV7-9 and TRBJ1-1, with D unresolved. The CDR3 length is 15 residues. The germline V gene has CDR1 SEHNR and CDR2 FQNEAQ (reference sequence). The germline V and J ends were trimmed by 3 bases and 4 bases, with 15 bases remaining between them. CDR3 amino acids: CASSFRALGITEAFF. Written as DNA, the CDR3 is TGTGCCAGCAGCTTTAGAGCTCTAGGAATCACTGAAGCTTTCTTT.

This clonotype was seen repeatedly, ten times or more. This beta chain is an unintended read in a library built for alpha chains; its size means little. The CDR3 here is CSVEGGAGPAGELFF. The DNA for the CDR3 is TGCAGCGTTGAAGGTGGGGCGGGGCCCGCCGGGGAGCTGTTTTTT. The V and J genes are TRBV29-1 and TRBJ2-2; TRBD2 might be the D (6 bases). This CDR3 has 15 amino acids. The germline V gene has CDR1 SQVTM and CDR2 ANQGSEA. Trimming removed 1 base from V and 6 bases from J, with 15 bases in between.